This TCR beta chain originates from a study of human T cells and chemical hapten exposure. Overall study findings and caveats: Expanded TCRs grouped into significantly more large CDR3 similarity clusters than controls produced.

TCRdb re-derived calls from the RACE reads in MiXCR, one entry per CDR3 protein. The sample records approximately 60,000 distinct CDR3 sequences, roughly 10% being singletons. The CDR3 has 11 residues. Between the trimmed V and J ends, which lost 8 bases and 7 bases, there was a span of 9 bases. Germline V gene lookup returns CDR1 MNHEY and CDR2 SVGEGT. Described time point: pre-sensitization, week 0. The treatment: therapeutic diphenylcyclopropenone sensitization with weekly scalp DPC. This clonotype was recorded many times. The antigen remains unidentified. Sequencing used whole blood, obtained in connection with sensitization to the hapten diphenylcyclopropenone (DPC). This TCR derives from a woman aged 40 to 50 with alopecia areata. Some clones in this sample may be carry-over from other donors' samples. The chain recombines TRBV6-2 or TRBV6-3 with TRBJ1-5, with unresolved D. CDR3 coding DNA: TGTGCCAGCGGGCCCTGGCAGCCCCAGCATTTT. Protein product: CASGPWQPQHF.